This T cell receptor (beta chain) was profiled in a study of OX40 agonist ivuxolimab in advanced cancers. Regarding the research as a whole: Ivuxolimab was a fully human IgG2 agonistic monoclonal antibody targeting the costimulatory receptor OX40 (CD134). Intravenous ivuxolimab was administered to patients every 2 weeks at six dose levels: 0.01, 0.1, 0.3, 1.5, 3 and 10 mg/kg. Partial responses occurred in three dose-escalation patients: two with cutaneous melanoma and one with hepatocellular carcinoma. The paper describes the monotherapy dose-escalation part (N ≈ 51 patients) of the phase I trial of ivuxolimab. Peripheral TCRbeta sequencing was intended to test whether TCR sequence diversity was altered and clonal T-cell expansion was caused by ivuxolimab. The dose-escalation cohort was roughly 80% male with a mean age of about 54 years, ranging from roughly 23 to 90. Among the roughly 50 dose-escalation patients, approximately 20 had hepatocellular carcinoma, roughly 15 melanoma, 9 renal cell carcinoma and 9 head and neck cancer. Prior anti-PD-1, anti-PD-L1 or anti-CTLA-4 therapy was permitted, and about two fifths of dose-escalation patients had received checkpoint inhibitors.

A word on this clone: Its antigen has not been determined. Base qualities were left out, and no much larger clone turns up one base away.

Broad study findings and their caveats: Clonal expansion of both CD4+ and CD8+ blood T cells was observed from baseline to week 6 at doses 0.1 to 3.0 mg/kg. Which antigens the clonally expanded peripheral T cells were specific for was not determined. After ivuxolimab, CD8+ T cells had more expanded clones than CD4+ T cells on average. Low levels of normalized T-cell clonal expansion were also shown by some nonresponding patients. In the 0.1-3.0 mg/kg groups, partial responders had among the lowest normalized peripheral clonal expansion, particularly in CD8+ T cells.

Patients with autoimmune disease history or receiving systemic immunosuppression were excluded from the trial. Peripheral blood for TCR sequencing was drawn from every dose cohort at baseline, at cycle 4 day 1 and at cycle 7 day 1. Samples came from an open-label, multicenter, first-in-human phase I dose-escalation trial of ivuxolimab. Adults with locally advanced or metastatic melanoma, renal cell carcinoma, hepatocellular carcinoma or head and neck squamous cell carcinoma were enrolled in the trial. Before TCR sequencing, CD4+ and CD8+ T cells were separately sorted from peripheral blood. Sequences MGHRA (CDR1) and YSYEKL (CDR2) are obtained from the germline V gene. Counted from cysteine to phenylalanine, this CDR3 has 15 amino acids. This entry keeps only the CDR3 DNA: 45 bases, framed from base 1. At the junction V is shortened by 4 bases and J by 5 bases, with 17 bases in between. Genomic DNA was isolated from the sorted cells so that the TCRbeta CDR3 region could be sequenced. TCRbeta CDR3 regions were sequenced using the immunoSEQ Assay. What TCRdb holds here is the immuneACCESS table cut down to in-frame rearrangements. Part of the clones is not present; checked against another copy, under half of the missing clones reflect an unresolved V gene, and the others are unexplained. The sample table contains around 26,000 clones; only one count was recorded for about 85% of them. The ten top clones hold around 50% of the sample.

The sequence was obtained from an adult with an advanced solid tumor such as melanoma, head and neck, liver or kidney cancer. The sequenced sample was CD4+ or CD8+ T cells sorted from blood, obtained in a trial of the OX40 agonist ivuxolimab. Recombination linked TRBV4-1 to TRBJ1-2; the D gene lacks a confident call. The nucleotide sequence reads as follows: TGCGCCAGCAGCCCCACCGGGGAGTGGTCATATGGCTACACCTTC. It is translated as CASSPTGEWSYGYTF.